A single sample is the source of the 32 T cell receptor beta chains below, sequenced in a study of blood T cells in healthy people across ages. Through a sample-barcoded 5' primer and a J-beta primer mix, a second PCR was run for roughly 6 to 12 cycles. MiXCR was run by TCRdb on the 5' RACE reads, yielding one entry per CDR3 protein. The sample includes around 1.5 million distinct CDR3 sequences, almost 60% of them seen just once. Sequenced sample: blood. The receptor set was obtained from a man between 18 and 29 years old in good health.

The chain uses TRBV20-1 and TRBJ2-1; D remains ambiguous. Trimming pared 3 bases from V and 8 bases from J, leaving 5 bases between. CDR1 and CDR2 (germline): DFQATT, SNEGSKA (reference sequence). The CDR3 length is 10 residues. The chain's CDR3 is CSASSYEQFF. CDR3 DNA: TGCAGTGCTAGTTCCTATGAGCAGTTCTTC.

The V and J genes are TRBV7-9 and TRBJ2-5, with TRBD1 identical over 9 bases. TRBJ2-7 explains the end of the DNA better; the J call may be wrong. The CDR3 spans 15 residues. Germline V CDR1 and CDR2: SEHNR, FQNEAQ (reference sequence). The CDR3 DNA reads TGTGCCAGCAGCCAGGTGGGACAGGGTAACTACGAGCAGTACTTC. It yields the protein CASSQVGQGNYEQYF.

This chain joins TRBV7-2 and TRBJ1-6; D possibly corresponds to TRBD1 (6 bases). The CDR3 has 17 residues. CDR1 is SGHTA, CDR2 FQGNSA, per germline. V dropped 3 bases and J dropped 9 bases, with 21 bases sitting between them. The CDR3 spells CASSLVRSGEFRSPLHF. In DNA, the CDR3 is TGTGCCAGCAGCTTGGTGCGGTCAGGGGAGTTTCGTTCACCCCTCCACTTT.

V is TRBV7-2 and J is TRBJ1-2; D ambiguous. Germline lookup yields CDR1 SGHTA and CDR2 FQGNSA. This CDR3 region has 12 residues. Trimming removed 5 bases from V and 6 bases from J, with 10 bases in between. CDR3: CASSPNTHGYTF. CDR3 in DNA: TGTGCCAGCAGCCCGAATACACATGGCTACACCTTC.

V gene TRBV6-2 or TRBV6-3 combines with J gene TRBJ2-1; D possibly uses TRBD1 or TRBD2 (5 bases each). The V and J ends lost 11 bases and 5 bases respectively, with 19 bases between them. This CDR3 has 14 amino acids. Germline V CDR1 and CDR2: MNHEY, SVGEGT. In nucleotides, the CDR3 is TGTGCCGGCCGGGGCCGCTGGTCAGACAATGAGCAGTTCTTC. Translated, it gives CAGRGRWSDNEQFF.

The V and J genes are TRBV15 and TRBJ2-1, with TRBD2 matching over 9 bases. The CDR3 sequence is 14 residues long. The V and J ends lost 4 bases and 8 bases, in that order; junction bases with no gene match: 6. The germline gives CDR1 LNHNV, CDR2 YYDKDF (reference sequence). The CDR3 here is CATSNGGGGHEQFF. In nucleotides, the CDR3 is TGTGCCACCAGCAATGGCGGGGGGGGACATGAGCAGTTCTTC.

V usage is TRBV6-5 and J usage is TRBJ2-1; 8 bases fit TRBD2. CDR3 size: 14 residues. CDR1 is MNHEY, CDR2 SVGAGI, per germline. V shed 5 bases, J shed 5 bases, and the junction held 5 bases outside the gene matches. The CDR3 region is CASSRSGGNNEQFF. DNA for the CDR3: TGTGCCAGCAGTCGAAGCGGGGGAAACAATGAGCAGTTCTTC.

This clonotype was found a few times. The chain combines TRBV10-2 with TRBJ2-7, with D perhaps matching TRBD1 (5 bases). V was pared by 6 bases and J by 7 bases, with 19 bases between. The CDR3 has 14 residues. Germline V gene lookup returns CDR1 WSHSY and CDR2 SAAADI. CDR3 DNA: TGCGCCAGCAGACCAGGGTATACCGCCGGAGAGCAGTACTTC. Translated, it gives CASRPGYTAGEQYF.

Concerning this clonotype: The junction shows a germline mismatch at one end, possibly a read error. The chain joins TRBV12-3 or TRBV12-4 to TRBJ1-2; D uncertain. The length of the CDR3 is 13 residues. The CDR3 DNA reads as TGTACCAGCAGTTTCCGAGGTGATAATGGCTACACCTTC. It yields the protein CTSSFRGDNGYTF.

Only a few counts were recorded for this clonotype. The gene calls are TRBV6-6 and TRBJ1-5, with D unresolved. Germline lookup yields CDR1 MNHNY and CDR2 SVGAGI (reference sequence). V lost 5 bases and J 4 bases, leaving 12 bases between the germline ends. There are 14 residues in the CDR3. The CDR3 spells CASSTSDGNQPQHF. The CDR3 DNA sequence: TGTGCCAGCAGTACCAGCGATGGGAATCAGCCCCAGCATTTT.

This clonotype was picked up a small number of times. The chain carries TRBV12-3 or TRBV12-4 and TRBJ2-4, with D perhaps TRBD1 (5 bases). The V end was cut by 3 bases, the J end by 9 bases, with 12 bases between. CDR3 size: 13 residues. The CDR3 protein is CASSFVGRGIQYF. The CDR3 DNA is TGTGCCAGCAGTTTCGTCGGTAGGGGCATTCAGTACTTC.

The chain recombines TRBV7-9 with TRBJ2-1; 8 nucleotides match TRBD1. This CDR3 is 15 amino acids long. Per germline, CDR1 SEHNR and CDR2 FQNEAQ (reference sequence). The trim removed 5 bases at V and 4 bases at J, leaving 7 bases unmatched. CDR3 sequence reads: CASSPRTGNYNEQFF. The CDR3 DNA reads TGTGCCAGCAGCCCTCGGACAGGGAATTACAATGAGCAGTTCTTC. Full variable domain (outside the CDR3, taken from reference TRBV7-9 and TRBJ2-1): DTGVSQNPRHKITKRGQNVTFRCDPISEHNRLYWYRQTLGQGPEFLTYFQNEAQLEKSRLLSDRFSAERPKGSFSTLEIQRTEQGDSAMYLCASSPRTGNYNEQFFGPGTRLTVL.

In DNA form, the CDR3 reads TGTGCCAGCAGTGGGACAGGGTTCGAGCAGTACTTC. It codes for CASSGTGFEQYF. The chain employs TRBV28 and TRBJ2-7; 9 nucleotides match TRBD1. CDR3 length: 12 amino acids. With V trimmed by 5 bases and J by 6 bases, 2 bases remained unmatched. Germline V gene data show CDR1 as MDHEN and CDR2 as SYDVKM.

The CDR3 region has the DNA TGCAGTGCTATCGGTCAGGGCTTTTCCGAGCAGTACTTC. It codes for CSAIGQGFSEQYF. This sequence joins TRBV20-1 and TRBJ2-5; a weak D match, TRBD1 (5 bases). Judging by the DNA end, TRBJ2-7 fits better; the J call may be wrong. The germline V gene encodes CDR1 DFQATT and CDR2 SNEGSKA (reference sequence). CDR3 length: 13 amino acids.

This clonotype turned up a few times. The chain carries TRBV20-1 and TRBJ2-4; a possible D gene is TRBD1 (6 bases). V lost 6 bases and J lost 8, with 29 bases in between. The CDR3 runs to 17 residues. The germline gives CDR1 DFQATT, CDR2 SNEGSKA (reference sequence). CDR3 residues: CSARLTEPGQWAHIQYF. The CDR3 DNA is TGCAGTGCCAGACTAACCGAACCGGGACAATGGGCTCACATTCAGTACTTC.

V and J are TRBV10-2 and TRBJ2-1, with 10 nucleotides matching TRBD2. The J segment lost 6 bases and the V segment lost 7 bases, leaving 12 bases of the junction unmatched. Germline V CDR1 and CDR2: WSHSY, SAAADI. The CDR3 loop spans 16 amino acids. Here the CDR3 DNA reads TGCGCCAGCAACGGGGAGGTAGCGGGAGGTCGCAATGAGCAGTTCTTC. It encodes CASNGEVAGGRNEQFF.

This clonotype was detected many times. The CDR3 protein is CASSPGLNTEAFF. DNA of the CDR3: TGTGCCAGCTCACCTGGATTGAACACTGAAGCTTTCTTT. The chain employs TRBV18 and TRBJ1-1; no definite D call. CDR1 is KGHSH, CDR2 LQKENI, per germline. The V end lost 3 bases, the J end lost 0 bases, and 5 bases lay between the germline ends. The CDR3 totals 13 residues.

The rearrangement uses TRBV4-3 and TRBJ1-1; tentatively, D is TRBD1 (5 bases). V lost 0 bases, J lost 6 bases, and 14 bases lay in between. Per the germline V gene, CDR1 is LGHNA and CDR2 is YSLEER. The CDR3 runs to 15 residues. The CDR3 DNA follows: TGCGCCAGCAGCCAAGATAGACAGATCGGGCCTGAAGCTTTCTTT. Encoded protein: CASSQDRQIGPEAFF.

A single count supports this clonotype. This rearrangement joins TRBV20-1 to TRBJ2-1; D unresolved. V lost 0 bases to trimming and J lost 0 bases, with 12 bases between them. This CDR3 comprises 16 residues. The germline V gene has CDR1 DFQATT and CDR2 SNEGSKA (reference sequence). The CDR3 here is CSAREIGVSSYNEQFF. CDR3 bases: TGCAGTGCTAGAGAGATCGGAGTGAGCTCCTACAATGAGCAGTTCTTC.

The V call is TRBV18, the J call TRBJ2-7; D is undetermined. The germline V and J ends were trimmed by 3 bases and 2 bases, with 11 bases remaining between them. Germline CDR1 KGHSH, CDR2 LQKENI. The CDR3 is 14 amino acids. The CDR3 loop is CASSPEDSTYEQYF. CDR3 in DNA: TGTGCCAGCTCACCGGAAGATTCGACCTACGAGCAGTACTTC.

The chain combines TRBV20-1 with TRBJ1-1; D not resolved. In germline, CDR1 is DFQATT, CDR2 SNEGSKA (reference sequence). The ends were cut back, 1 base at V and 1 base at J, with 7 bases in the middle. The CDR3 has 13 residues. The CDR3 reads CSARVLQNTEAFF. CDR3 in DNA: TGCAGTGCTAGAGTCCTTCAGAACACTGAAGCTTTCTTT.

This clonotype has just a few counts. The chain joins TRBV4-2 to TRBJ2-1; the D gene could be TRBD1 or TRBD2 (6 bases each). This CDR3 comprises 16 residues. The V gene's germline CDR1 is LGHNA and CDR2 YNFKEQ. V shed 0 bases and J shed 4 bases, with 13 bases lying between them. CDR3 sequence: CASSQENSGQYNEQFF. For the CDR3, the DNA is TGTGCCAGCAGCCAAGAGAATAGCGGACAGTACAATGAGCAGTTCTTC.

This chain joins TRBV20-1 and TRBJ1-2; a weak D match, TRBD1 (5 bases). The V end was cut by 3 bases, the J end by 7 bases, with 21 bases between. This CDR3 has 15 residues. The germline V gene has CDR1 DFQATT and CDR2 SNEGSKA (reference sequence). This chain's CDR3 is CSASTPGTVHSGYTF. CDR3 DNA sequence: TGCAGTGCTAGTACTCCCGGGACGGTCCATAGTGGCTACACCTTC.

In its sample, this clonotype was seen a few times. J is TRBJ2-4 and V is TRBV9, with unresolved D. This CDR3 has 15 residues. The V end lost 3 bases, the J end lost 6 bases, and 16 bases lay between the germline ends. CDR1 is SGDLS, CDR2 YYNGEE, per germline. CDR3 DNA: TGTGCCAGCAGCGAAATGGGATATTCTACAAACATTCAGTACTTC. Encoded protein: CASSEMGYSTNIQYF. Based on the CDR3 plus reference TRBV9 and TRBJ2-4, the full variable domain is DSGVTQTPKHLITATGQRVTLRCSPRSGDLSVYWYQQSLDQGLQFLIQYYNGEERAKGNILERFSAQQFPDLHSELNLSSLELGDSALYFCASSEMGYSTNIQYFGAGTRLSVL.

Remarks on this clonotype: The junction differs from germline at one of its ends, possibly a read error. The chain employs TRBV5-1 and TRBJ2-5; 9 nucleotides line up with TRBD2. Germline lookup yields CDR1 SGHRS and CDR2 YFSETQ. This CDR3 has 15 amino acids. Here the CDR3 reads CASTLLTSGQETQYF. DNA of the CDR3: TGCGCCAGCACCTTGCTGACTAGCGGACAAGAGACCCAGTACTTC.

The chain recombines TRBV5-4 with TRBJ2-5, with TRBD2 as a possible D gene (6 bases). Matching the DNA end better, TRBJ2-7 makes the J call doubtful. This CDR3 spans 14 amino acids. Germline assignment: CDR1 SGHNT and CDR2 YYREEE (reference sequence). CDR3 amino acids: CASSFGPGGNEQYF. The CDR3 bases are TGTGCCAGCAGCTTTGGGCCCGGCGGGAACGAGCAGTACTTC.

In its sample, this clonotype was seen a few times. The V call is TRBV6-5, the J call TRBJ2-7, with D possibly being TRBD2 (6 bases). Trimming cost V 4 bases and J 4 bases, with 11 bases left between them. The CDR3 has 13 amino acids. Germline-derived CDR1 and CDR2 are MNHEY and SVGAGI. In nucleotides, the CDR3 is TGTGCCAGCAGTTCCGGGACTCGATACGAGCAGTACTTC. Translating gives CASSSGTRYEQYF.

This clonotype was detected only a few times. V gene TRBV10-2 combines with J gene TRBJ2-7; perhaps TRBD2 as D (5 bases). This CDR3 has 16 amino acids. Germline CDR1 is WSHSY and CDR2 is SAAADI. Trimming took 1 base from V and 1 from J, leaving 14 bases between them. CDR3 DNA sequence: TGCGCCAGCAGTGAGTTCGCCGGGGTCAGTTCCTACGAGCAGTACTTC. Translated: CASSEFAGVSSYEQYF.

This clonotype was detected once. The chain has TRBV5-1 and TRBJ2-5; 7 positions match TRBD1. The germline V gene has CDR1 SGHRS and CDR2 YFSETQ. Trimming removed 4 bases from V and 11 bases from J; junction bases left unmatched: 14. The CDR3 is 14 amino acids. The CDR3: CASSPQGELKEQYF. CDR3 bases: TGCGCCAGCAGCCCGCAGGGGGAACTTAAAGAGCAGTACTTC.

CDR3 nucleotides: TGCGCCAGCAGCCAAGGTAGCGGGGCGAGCTCCTACAATGAGCAGTTCTTC. Protein sequence: CASSQGSGASSYNEQFF. The chain couples TRBV4-1 to TRBJ2-1; 8 nucleotides align to TRBD2. CDR3 length equals 17 residues. Losses at the gene ends were 1 base for V and 0 bases for J; bases not matched to a gene: 5. Germline V gene data show CDR1 as MGHRA and CDR2 as YSYEKL.

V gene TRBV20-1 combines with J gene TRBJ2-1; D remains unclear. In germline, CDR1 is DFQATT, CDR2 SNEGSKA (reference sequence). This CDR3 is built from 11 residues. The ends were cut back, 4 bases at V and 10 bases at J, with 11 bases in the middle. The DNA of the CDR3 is TGCAGTGCTATGACCCCTATGGAGCAGTTCTTC. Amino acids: CSAMTPMEQFF.

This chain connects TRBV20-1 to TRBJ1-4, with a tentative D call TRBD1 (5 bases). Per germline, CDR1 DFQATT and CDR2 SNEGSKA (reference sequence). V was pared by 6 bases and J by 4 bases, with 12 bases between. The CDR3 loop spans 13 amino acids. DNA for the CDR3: TGCAGTGCCAGCGCGGGGGTTAATGAAAAACTGTTTTTT. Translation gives CSASAGVNEKLFF.